The sequence of this T cell receptor (beta chain) was determined in a study of T cells in Graves' hyperthyroidism and ophthalmopathy. RNA transcripts served as the template for amplifying TCR beta CDR3 regions. The HTBI primer set served for first-round RT-PCR of the TCR CDR3. TCRdb processed the multiplex PCR reads anew with MiXCR; each CDR3 protein has one entry. This table holds roughly 580,000 distinct CDR3 sequences, 46% found once. The V gene end was trimmed by 8 bases and the J gene end by 6 bases; junction bases not matched to a gene: 6. Germline V gives CDR1 MGHDK, CDR2 SYGVNS. This CDR3 has 15 amino acids.

The sequenced material came from peripheral blood or thyroid tissue (not recorded which). This sequence joins TRBV25-1 and TRBJ1-6; 11 bases line up with TRBD1. The sequence came from a woman aged 18-35 years with Graves' hyperthyroidism. The CDR3, as DNA: TGTGCCAGCTCGGACAGGGGGCTTGGTAATTCACCCCTCCACTTT. Its protein product is CASSDRGLGNSPLHF.